The 3 T cell receptor beta chains below come from one sample, sequenced in a study of blood T cells in healthy people across ages. Primers used in a second PCR of roughly 7 to 12 cycles were a sample-barcoded 5' primer and a J-beta primer mix. TCRdb ran MiXCR on the 5' RACE reads and lists one entry per CDR3 protein. The profile covers approximately 1,000,000 distinct CDR3 sequences, with roughly two fifths appearing a single time and about an eighth taken by the ten largest. Sequenced input: blood. Receptor source: a man younger than 35 in good health.

The chain has TRBV27 and TRBJ2-5; TRBD2 matches at 12 bases. From germline, CDR1 is MNHEY and CDR2 SMNVEV (reference sequence). This CDR3 contains 14 residues. Unmatched junction bases numbered 9, after V lost 5 bases and J lost 11 bases. CDR3 amino acids: CASSKTSGGREQYF. The CDR3 DNA is TGTGCCAGCAGTAAGACTAGCGGGGGTCGTGAGCAGTACTTC.

CDR3 sequence reads: CASTPGGGENIQYF. The CDR3 DNA follows: TGTGCCAGCACCCCTGGTGGGGGAGAGAACATTCAGTACTTC. The chain joins TRBV7-9 to TRBJ2-4; TRBD1 or TRBD2 may be the D gene (5 bases each). This CDR3 contains 14 residues. From germline, CDR1 is SEHNR and CDR2 FQNEAQ (reference sequence). Trimming removed 7 bases from V and 7 bases from J, with 17 bases in between.

The chain is built from TRBV5-1 and TRBJ1-4, with D unclear. Trimming took 4 bases from V and 7 from J, leaving 20 bases between them. The CDR3 runs 16 residues. Germline V gene data show CDR1 as SGHRS and CDR2 as YFSETQ. The CDR3 sequence: CASSVAPTAGSEKLFF. Here the CDR3 DNA reads TGCGCCAGCAGCGTGGCTCCCACGGCGGGGAGTGAAAAACTGTTTTTT.